One sample yielded the 27 T cell receptor beta chains listed below, sequenced in a study of T cells in tumors after PD-1 blockade. TCRdb keeps only in-frame clones here, not all; method: immunoSEQ multiplex PCR. The data contain some 60,000 clones, about 82% of them singletons. The sample was PBMCs, taken before anti-PD-1 treatment. These receptors were collected from a human donor with basal cell carcinoma.

This chain links TRBV6-5 with TRBJ1-1; D gene uncertain. V dropped 4 bases and J dropped 4 bases, with 13 bases sitting between them. Germline lookup yields CDR1 MNHEY and CDR2 SVGAGI. This CDR3 spans 14 amino acids. The CDR3 DNA reads as TGTGCCAGCAGTTTGGCCCCCGGCGCCACTGAAGCTTTCTTT. Protein product: CASSLAPGATEAFF.

This chain uses TRBV12-3 or TRBV12-4 with TRBJ1-2; D call uncertain. Between the trimmed V and J ends, which lost 1 base and 2 bases, there was a span of 5 bases. The CDR3 runs to 13 residues. The CDR3 DNA reads as TGTGCCAGCAGTTTAGTGCTAAACTATGGCTACACCTTC. It specifies CASSLVLNYGYTF.

The rearrangement joins TRBV6-5 to TRBJ2-3; 9 positions agree with TRBD2. CDR1 MNHEY and CDR2 SVGAGI come from the germline V gene. The CDR3 covers 13 residues. V lost 8 bases, J lost 6 bases, and 6 bases stayed unmatched. In DNA, the CDR3 is TGTGCCAGCGGAGCTAGCGGGGTGGATACGCAGTATTTT. Protein product: CASGASGVDTQYF.

The chain has TRBV5-4 and TRBJ2-6; TRBD2 matches 12 bases. The CDR3 runs to 17 residues. Trimming took 4 bases from V and 1 from J; bases not matched to a gene: 3. CDR1 and CDR2 (germline): SGHNT, YYREEE (reference sequence). The CDR3 reads CASSPGTSGSGANVLTF. The CDR3 nucleotides are TGTGCCAGCAGCCCGGGGACTAGCGGGTCTGGGGCCAACGTCCTGACTTTC.

The V gene is TRBV6-5, the J gene TRBJ1-1; 11 bases line up with TRBD1. The CDR3 consists of 14 residues. The V segment lost 7 bases and the J segment 4 bases; nucleotides outside the gene matches: 5. CDR1 MNHEY and CDR2 SVGAGI come from the germline V gene. CDR3 region: CASTRTGGRTEAFF. In DNA form, the CDR3 reads TGTGCCAGCACCAGGACAGGGGGCCGCACTGAAGCTTTCTTT.

V usage is TRBV29-1 and J usage is TRBJ2-5; no definite D call. V was trimmed by 6 bases and J by 3 bases, leaving 14 bases between them. Per germline, CDR1 SQVTM and CDR2 ANQGSEA. This CDR3 comprises 13 residues. The CDR3 nucleotides read TGCAGCGTCGATTTCCTGAAGGAAGAGACCCAGTACTTC. This gives the protein CSVDFLKEETQYF. The full variable domain, in which reference TRBV29-1 and TRBJ2-5 provide the parts outside the CDR3, is SAVISQKPSRDICQRGTSLTIQCQVDSQVTMMFWYRQQPGQSLTLIATANQGSEATYESGFVIDKFPISRPNLTFSTLTVSNMSPEDSSIYLCSVDFLKEETQYFGPGTRLLVL.

V usage is TRBV7-8 and J usage is TRBJ1-2, with 7 bases that match TRBD1. With 5 bases clipped from V and 14 bases from J, the junction kept 8 bases outside the gene matches. Germline CDR1 and CDR2: SGHVS and FQNEAQ. The CDR3 has 11 amino acids. The CDR3 is CASSPGDRGTF. The CDR3 nucleotides read TGTGCCAGCAGCCCCGGGGACAGAGGTACCTTC.

This clone was observed at least ten times. The CDR3 DNA follows: TGTGCCAGCAGACCTTCTTCTGGGGTTGTCCCCCTCCACTTT. Protein product: CASRPSSGVVPLHF. The chain combines TRBV6-5 with TRBJ1-6, with unresolved D. The CDR3 spans 14 residues. V was cut by 6 bases and J by 13 bases, with 19 bases left in between. Germline CDR1 MNHEY, CDR2 SVGAGI.

V and J are TRBV6-6 and TRBJ1-1; no clear D. In germline, CDR1 is MNHNY, CDR2 SVGAGI (reference sequence). Trimming took 8 bases from V and 3 from J, leaving 13 bases between them. The CDR3 covers 13 residues. In nucleotides, the CDR3 is TGTGCCAGCTCACCGCGAAAAGACACTGAAGCTTTCTTT. It encodes CASSPRKDTEAFF.

The genes are TRBV15 and TRBJ1-6, with D hard to call. CDR1 and CDR2 from the germline V gene are LNHNV and YYDKDF (reference sequence). V was shortened by 0 bases and J by 4 bases, with 10 bases between the two germline ends. This CDR3 contains 16 residues. CDR3 sequence (DNA): TGTGCCACCAGCAGAGACTCGGGGAGTTATAATTCACCCCTCCACTTT. Translation gives CATSRDSGSYNSPLHF.

J is TRBJ2-2 and V is TRBV19, with D perhaps matching TRBD2 (7 bases). V was pared by 10 bases and J by 5 bases, with 20 bases between. CDR1 LNHDA and CDR2 SQIVND come from the germline V gene (reference sequence). CDR3 length: 15 amino acids. The CDR3 here is CATLDGGRRTGELFF. CDR3 bases: TGTGCCACCCTCGACGGGGGGCGAAGGACCGGGGAGCTGTTTTTT.

This chain connects TRBV5-5 to TRBJ2-2; possibly TRBD2 for D (6 bases). The length of the CDR3 is 16 residues. The germline V gene encodes CDR1 SGHKS and CDR2 YYEKEE (reference sequence). V was trimmed by 4 bases and J by 1 base, leaving 14 bases between them. The CDR3 DNA sequence: TGTGCCAGCAGCCTTGGTGCCGGGGGGAACACCGGGGAGCTGTTTTTT. Translating gives CASSLGAGGNTGELFF.

This clone was observed once. The chain uses TRBV7-8 and TRBJ1-1; D gene unclear. V was cut by 4 bases and J by 1 base, with 13 bases left in between. The CDR3 totals 15 residues. Looked up from germline, CDR1 is SGHVS and CDR2 is FQNEAQ. The CDR3 DNA reads TGTGCCAGCAGCTCGAAGCGTATGGGGAACACTGAAGCTTTCTTT. Amino acids: CASSSKRMGNTEAFF. Using reference TRBV7-8 and TRBJ1-1 for the parts outside the CDR3, the full variable domain is GAGVSQSPRYKVAKRGQDVALRCDPISGHVSLFWYQQALGQGPEFLTYFQNEAQLDKSGLPSDRFFAERPEGSVSTLKIQRTQQEDSAVYLCASSSKRMGNTEAFFGQGTRLTVV.

This clone was observed a single time. J is TRBJ2-7 and V is TRBV2, with D possibly matching TRBD2 (5 bases). This CDR3 is built from 12 residues. Germline loops: CDR1 SNHLY, CDR2 FYNNEI. Trimming pared 6 bases from V and 7 bases from J, leaving 13 bases between. The CDR3 region is CASSLGEWEQYF. As DNA, the CDR3 is TGTGCCAGCAGCCTCGGGGAGTGGGAGCAGTACTTC.

This chain links TRBV11-3 with TRBJ2-3; TRBD2 matches at 11 bases. This CDR3 has 15 residues. Germline-derived CDR1 and CDR2 are SGHNT and YENEEA. V was pared by 6 bases and J by 2 bases, with 4 bases of the junction left unmatched. CDR3 sequence: CASSRLAGLTDTQYF. The DNA of the CDR3 is TGTGCCAGCAGTAGACTAGCGGGACTCACAGATACGCAGTATTTT.

CDR3 protein: CASSYGLAGSNEQFF. CDR3 nucleotides: TGCGCCAGCAGCTACGGACTAGCGGGGTCAAATGAGCAGTTCTTC. This chain links TRBV5-1 with TRBJ2-1, with 12 bases identical to TRBD2. This CDR3 has 15 amino acids. The germline V gene has CDR1 SGHRS and CDR2 YFSETQ. The trim removed 3 bases at V and 7 bases at J, leaving 5 bases unmatched.

V usage is TRBV19 and J usage is TRBJ1-5, with D possibly being TRBD1 (6 bases). Germline CDR1 is LNHDA and CDR2 is SQIVND (reference sequence). Trimming took 6 bases from V and 5 from J, leaving 17 bases between them. The CDR3 runs to 15 residues. The CDR3 spells CASSSQGIPYQPQHF. The CDR3 DNA sequence: TGTGCCAGTAGCTCGCAGGGGATTCCTTATCAGCCCCAGCATTTT.

The sample holds a few counts of this clone. J is TRBJ1-1 and V is TRBV18; unclear D gene. CDR3 size: 13 residues. Germline lookup yields CDR1 KGHSH and CDR2 LQKENI. V lost 5 bases and J lost 4, with 11 bases in between. This CDR3 is CASSGSGSTEAFF. The CDR3, as DNA: TGTGCCAGCTCAGGATCGGGTTCCACTGAAGCTTTCTTT.

A single count supports this clone. This chain links TRBV6-1 with TRBJ2-5; D remains unclear. CDR1 and CDR2 from the germline V gene are MNHNS and SASEGT. Deletions cut 2 bases from V and 3 bases from J, with 13 bases between. The length of the CDR3 is 15 residues. The CDR3 protein is CASSERGWSKETQYF. Here the CDR3 DNA reads TGTGCCAGCAGTGAAAGAGGCTGGTCGAAAGAGACCCAGTACTTC.

V and J are TRBV11-3 and TRBJ2-5; TRBD1 agrees at 7 bases. Germline V gene data show CDR1 as SGHNT and CDR2 as YENEEA. This CDR3 contains 15 residues. Trimming cost V 1 base and J 3 bases; bases outside gene matches: 5. CDR3 in amino acids: CASSLGGQPKETQYF. The CDR3 region has the DNA TGTGCCAGCAGCTTAGGGGGACAGCCAAAAGAGACCCAGTACTTC.

The gene calls are TRBV5-1 and TRBJ1-3, with TRBD1 as a possible D gene (5 bases). The CDR3 is made up of 15 amino acids. Germline CDR1 SGHRS, CDR2 YFSETQ. V shed 1 base and J shed 1 base, with 9 bases lying between them. The CDR3 region has the DNA TGCGCCAGCAGCTTGAATTCAGGGTCTGGAAACACCATATATTTT. This gives the protein CASSLNSGSGNTIYF. The variable domain in full, completed from reference TRBV5-1 and TRBJ1-3, reads KAGVTQTPRYLIKTRGQQVTLSCSPISGHRSVSWYQQTPGQGLQFLFEYFSETQRNKGNFPGRFSGRQFSNSRSEMNVSTLELGDSALYLCASSLNSGSGNTIYFGEGSWLTVV.

The V and J genes are TRBV11-2 and TRBJ2-3, with 8 bases matching TRBD2. The CDR3 is 18 amino acids. Per germline, CDR1 SGHAT and CDR2 FQNNGV. The V segment lost 3 bases and the J segment 2 bases; nucleotides outside the gene matches: 13. The CDR3 nucleotides are TGTGCCAGCAGCTTCTCACAACGGGGGGGACGCATCACAGATACGCAGTATTTT. It codes for CASSFSQRGGRITDTQYF.

The J gene is TRBJ1-1, the V gene TRBV19, with D possibly being TRBD1 (6 bases). The CDR3 loop spans 15 amino acids. The germline V gene has CDR1 LNHDA and CDR2 SQIVND (reference sequence). V lost 0 bases and J 4 bases, leaving 12 bases between the germline ends. As DNA, the CDR3 is TGTGCCAGTAGTATAGATCCAGGGGCGGGCACTGAAGCTTTCTTT. This translates into CASSIDPGAGTEAFF.

The rearrangement joins TRBV7-8 to TRBJ1-2, with D perhaps TRBD1 (6 bases). CDR3 length equals 16 residues. V was pared by 6 bases and J by 0 bases, with 17 bases between. Germline loops: CDR1 SGHVS, CDR2 FQNEAQ. The CDR3 reads CASSRGGGTANYGYTF. CDR3 nucleotide sequence: TGTGCCAGCAGTAGAGGGGGGGGCACAGCTAACTATGGCTACACCTTC.

This clone was counted only a few times. The chain recombines TRBV10-1 with TRBJ2-5, with 10 positions matching TRBD2. V shed 3 bases and J 1 base; nucleotides not matched to a gene: 2. Germline loops: CDR1 WNHNN, CDR2 SYGVQD (reference sequence). The CDR3 covers 15 residues. The CDR3 loop is CASSDSGGTQETQYF. CDR3 nucleotide sequence: TGCGCCAGCAGTGATAGCGGGGGGACCCAAGAGACCCAGTACTTC.

Remarks on this clone: One junction end disagrees with the germline gene, perhaps due to a read error. The sample carries other DNA sequences with the same CDR3. V usage is TRBV5-5 and J usage is TRBJ2-7; D perhaps matches TRBD2 (6 bases). Looked up from germline, CDR1 is SGHKS and CDR2 is YYEKEE (reference sequence). The CDR3 is 14 amino acids. The CDR3 DNA reads TGCGCCAGCAGCTTGAGTGGTAGCGGCTACGAGCAGTACTTC. Its protein is CASSLSGSGYEQYF.

This clone has only one observation. V usage is TRBV18 and J usage is TRBJ2-5; 11 bases are a match to TRBD2. The CDR3 runs 16 residues. CDR1 is KGHSH and CDR2 is LQKENI in the germline V gene. Trimming took 4 bases from V and 4 from J; bases not matched to a gene: 8. The CDR3 sequence: CASSHATSGEPETQYF. The CDR3 DNA is TGTGCCAGCTCACACGCGACTAGCGGGGAACCAGAGACCCAGTACTTC.